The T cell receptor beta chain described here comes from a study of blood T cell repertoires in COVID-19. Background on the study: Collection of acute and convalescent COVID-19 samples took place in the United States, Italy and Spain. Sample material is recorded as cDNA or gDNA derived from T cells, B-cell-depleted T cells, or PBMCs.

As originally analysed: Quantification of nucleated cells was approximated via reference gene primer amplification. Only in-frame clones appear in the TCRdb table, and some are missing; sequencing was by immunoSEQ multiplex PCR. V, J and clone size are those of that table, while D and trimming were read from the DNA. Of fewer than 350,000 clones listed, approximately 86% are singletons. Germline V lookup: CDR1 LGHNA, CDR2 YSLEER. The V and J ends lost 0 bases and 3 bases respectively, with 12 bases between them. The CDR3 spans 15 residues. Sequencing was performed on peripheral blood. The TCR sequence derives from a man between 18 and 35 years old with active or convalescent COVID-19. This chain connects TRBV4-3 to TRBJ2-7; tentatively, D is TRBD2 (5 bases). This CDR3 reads CASSQDITADYEQYF. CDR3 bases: TGCGCCAGCAGCCAAGATATCACAGCGGACTACGAGCAGTACTTC.